The sequence of this TCR beta chain was determined in a study of T cell changes during pregnancy in multiple sclerosis. Sequenced by immunoSEQ multiplex PCR; TCRdb stores in-frame clones only, minus some. The sample lists around 23,000 clones; 85% to 95% were seen once. The source material was CD8+ T cells from peripheral blood mononuclear cells, sampled in the third trimester of pregnancy. The TCR was taken from a female donor with multiple sclerosis, enrolled in a pregnancy study.

Written as DNA, the CDR3 is TGTGCCAGCAGCTCCGGGACAAATAGCAATCAGCCCCAGCATTTT. Residues: CASSSGTNSNQPQHF. The chain couples TRBV11-1 to TRBJ1-5; a weak D match, TRBD1 (6 bases). In germline, CDR1 is SGHAT, CDR2 FQDESV (reference sequence). The CDR3 has 15 amino acids. V lost 4 bases, J lost 0 bases, and 10 bases lay in between.